The clone carrying this T cell receptor (beta chain) was seen at least ten times. Quantification of FFPE tumor DNA relied on amplified housekeeping genes. Only in-frame clones appear in the TCRdb table, and some are missing; sequencing was by immunoSEQ multiplex PCR. The sample includes tens of thousands of clones, 35% to 40% of them seen just once. The source of the sample is a study of PD-L1 blockade in urothelial cancer. At the level of the study: Twenty-five of 29 patients were men who had bladder-origin urothelial cancer. Chemotherapy regimens numbering 0 to 3 had been given to patients. Tumor samples exhibited a median T cell count of about 1,500.

Unmatched junction bases numbered 13, after V lost 4 bases and J lost 8 bases. Per germline, CDR1 SGHNT and CDR2 YENEEA. The length of the CDR3 is 15 residues. The TCR was taken from a man aged 60-69 years with urothelial cancer. Sequenced here: tumor tissue, sampled before atezolizumab (anti-PD-L1) treatment. The rearrangement uses TRBV11-3 and TRBJ2-7; 8 bases match TRBD1. The CDR3 DNA is TGTGCCAGCAGCTCCGGGACAGGCTTTCTCGGAAAGCAGTACTTC. The encoded protein is CASSSGTGFLGKQYF.